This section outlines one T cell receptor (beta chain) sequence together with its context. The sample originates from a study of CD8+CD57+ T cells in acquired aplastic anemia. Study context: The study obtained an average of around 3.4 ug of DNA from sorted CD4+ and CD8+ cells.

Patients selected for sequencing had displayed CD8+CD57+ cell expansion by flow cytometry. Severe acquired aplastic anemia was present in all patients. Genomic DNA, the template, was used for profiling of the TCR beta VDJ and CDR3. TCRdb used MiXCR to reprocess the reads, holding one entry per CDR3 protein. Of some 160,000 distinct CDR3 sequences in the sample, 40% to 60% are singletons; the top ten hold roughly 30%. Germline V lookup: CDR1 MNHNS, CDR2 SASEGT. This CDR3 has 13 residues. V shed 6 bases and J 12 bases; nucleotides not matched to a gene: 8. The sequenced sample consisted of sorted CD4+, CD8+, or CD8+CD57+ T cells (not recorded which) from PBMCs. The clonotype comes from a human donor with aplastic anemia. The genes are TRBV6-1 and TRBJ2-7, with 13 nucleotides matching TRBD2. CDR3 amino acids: CASRDGLAGVSYF. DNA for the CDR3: TGTGCCAGCAGAGACGGACTAGCGGGGGTATCGTACTTC.